Listed below are T cell receptor beta chains from one sample, sequenced in a study of Ad26.COV2.S vaccination and SARS-CoV-2 variants. Using immunoSEQ multiplex PCR, the repertoire was profiled, and TCRdb retains in-frame clones only, with some absent. The repertoire has 250,000 to 300,000 clones, 70% to 90% of them found once; the top ten carry less than 3.5%. The material sequenced was peripheral blood, taken in a trial of Ad26.COV2.S vaccine versus placebo. These receptors were taken from a person between 18 and 65 years old who received the Ad26.COV2.S COVID-19 vaccine or a placebo. The CDR3 runs from the conserved cysteine through the conserved F or W. D genes are given only for firm matches. Size values are once, few and many counts, or a class for expanded clones, and some rows have none.

V gene: TRBV30
D gene: TRBD1
clone size: few
J gene: TRBJ1-1
CDR3 DNA: TGTGCCTGGCGGACAGGAGGAGCTACTGAAGCTTTCTTT
CDR3 protein: CAWRTGGATEAFF

V gene: TRBV18
D gene: NA
clone size: NA
J gene: TRBJ2-7
CDR3 DNA: TGTGCCAGCTCATCGACAGGAGCCTACGAGCAGTACTTC
CDR3 protein: CASSSTGAYEQYF

V gene: TRBV27
D gene: TRBD1
clone size: once
J gene: TRBJ2-1
CDR3 DNA: TGTGCCAGCAGTCTTGGACAGGGGGACTTGGATGAGCAGTTCTTC
CDR3 protein: CASSLGQGDLDEQFF

V gene: TRBV5-6
D gene: NA
clone size: NA
J gene: TRBJ1-1
CDR3 DNA: TGTGCCAGCAGCTTGGGGTTGGGGGCGCGTTCCACTGAAGCTTTCTTT
CDR3 protein: CASSLGLGARSTEAFF

V gene: TRBV2
D gene: TRBD1
clone size: NA
J gene: TRBJ2-5
CDR3 DNA: TGTGCCAGCAGCGGGACAGGGGAGTTCCAAGAGACCCAGTACTTC
CDR3 protein: CASSGTGEFQETQYF

V gene: TRBV19
D gene: TRBD1
clone size: NA
J gene: TRBJ2-1
CDR3 DNA: TGTGCCAGTAGTATCTTAGGACCAGGGGGGCAGTTCTTC
CDR3 protein: CASSILGPGGQFF

V gene: TRBV27
D gene: TRBD1
clone size: NA
J gene: TRBJ2-7
CDR3 DNA: TGTGCCAGCAGTTGGGGACAGTTGGGGTACGAGCAGTACTTC
CDR3 protein: CASSWGQLGYEQYF

V gene: TRBV5-1
D gene: TRBD2
clone size: NA
J gene: TRBJ2-1
CDR3 DNA: TGCGCCAGCAGCTTGGGGCTAGCGGGACTCTACAATGAGCAGTTCTTC
CDR3 protein: CASSLGLAGLYNEQFF

V gene: TRBV12-3/TRBV12-4
D gene: NA
clone size: NA
J gene: TRBJ2-3
CDR3 DNA: TGTGCCAGCAGTCTTAAGACCTATACGCAGTATTTT
CDR3 protein: CASSLKTYTQYF

V gene: TRBV5-1
D gene: NA
clone size: once
J gene: TRBJ2-7
CDR3 DNA: TGCGCCAGCAGCCTGGGGGCCCAAGGAACCTACGAGCAGTACTTC
CDR3 protein: CASSLGAQGTYEQYF

V gene: TRBV4-1
D gene: TRBD2
clone size: NA
J gene: TRBJ2-7
CDR3 DNA: TGCGCCAGCAGCCCCCGCAGCGGGGGAACCTACGAGCAGTACTTC
CDR3 protein: CASSPRSGGTYEQYF

V gene: TRBV5-1
D gene: TRBD2
clone size: NA
J gene: TRBJ2-3
CDR3 DNA: TGCGCCAGCAGCTTGGGCGCGGGAGGCACAGATACGCAGTATTTT
CDR3 protein: CASSLGAGGTDTQYF

V gene: TRBV7-2
D gene: NA
clone size: NA
J gene: TRBJ2-1
CDR3 DNA: TGTGCCAGCAGCTTAGGGTCCACCCCTGGCGATGAGCAGTTCTTC
CDR3 protein: CASSLGSTPGDEQFF

V gene: TRBV6-5
D gene: TRBD1
clone size: NA
J gene: TRBJ1-1
CDR3 DNA: TGTGCCAGCAGTCGACAGGGGGCTGAAGCTTTCTTT
CDR3 protein: CASSRQGAEAFF

V gene: TRBV5-1
D gene: NA
clone size: NA
J gene: TRBJ2-6
CDR3 DNA: TGCGCCAGCAGCTTTGTTTCAGGGGTGCCTGGGGCCAACGTCCTGACTTTC
CDR3 protein: CASSFVSGVPGANVLTF

V gene: TRBV7-2
D gene: NA
clone size: once
J gene: TRBJ2-2
CDR3 DNA: TGTGCCAGCAGCTCGCCTTTGTGGGCGGCCGGGGAGCTGTTTTTT
CDR3 protein: CASSSPLWAAGELFF

V gene: TRBV11-2
D gene: TRBD2
clone size: NA
J gene: TRBJ2-1
CDR3 DNA: TGTGCCAGCAGCTTACGTGGTAGCGGGAATAGGAATGAGCAGTTCTTC
CDR3 protein: CASSLRGSGNRNEQFF

V gene: TRBV27
D gene: TRBD1
clone size: NA
J gene: TRBJ1-5
CDR3 DNA: TGTGCCAGCGGGGAATTAGGACAGGGGGCTCGAAATCAGCCCCAGCATTTT
CDR3 protein: CASGELGQGARNQPQHF

V gene: TRBV5-1
D gene: TRBD1
clone size: NA
J gene: TRBJ1-1
CDR3 DNA: TGCGCCAGCAGCACCTCCGGGACAGGGGGCGGGAACACTGAAGCTTTCTTT
CDR3 protein: CASSTSGTGGGNTEAFF

V gene: TRBV27
D gene: NA
clone size: NA
J gene: TRBJ1-4
CDR3 DNA: TGTGCCAGCAGACCGAGGACGAACGTCGCTAGGCTGTTTTTT
CDR3 protein: CASRPRTNVARLFF

V gene: TRBV9
D gene: TRBD1
clone size: NA
J gene: TRBJ1-3
CDR3 DNA: TGTGCCAGCAGCGTCACGACTCCGACAGGGATCACTGGAAACACCATATATTTT
CDR3 protein: CASSVTTPTGITGNTIYF

V gene: TRBV27
D gene: TRBD1
clone size: many
J gene: TRBJ2-7
CDR3 DNA: TGTGCCAGCAGTTCCAGAGGCGGGACAGGGGCTACGAGGCAGTACTTC
CDR3 protein: CASSSRGGTGATRQYF

V gene: TRBV7-3
D gene: NA
clone size: NA
J gene: TRBJ2-1
CDR3 DNA: TGTGCCAGCAGCTCAAGGGGGTTATACAATGAGCAGTTCTTC
CDR3 protein: CASSSRGLYNEQFF

V gene: TRBV7-8
D gene: TRBD1
clone size: NA
J gene: TRBJ2-7
CDR3 DNA: TGTGCCAGCAGCTTACCTCTTGGACAGGGTGCCGAGCAGTACTTC
CDR3 protein: CASSLPLGQGAEQYF

V gene: TRBV3-1/TRBV3-2
D gene: NA
clone size: NA
J gene: TRBJ1-2
CDR3 DNA: TGTGCCAGCAGACAAGCCCGGGGTCTTGATGGCTACACCTTC
CDR3 protein: CASRQARGLDGYTF

V gene: TRBV9
D gene: NA
clone size: NA
J gene: TRBJ1-1
CDR3 DNA: TGTGCCAGCCGTACCTCGGGACATAAGAGCACTGAAGCTTTCTTT
CDR3 protein: CASRTSGHKSTEAFF

V gene: TRBV7-9
D gene: NA
clone size: NA
J gene: TRBJ1-3
CDR3 DNA: TGTGCCAGCAGCCATCCCCGGGGAGGGAAAGGAAACACCATATATTTT
CDR3 protein: CASSHPRGGKGNTIYF

V gene: TRBV28
D gene: TRBD1
clone size: NA
J gene: TRBJ1-2
CDR3 DNA: TGTGCCAGCAGTTCCGGGACAGGGGGGTATGGCTACACCTTC
CDR3 protein: CASSSGTGGYGYTF

V gene: TRBV6-4
D gene: TRBD1
clone size: NA
J gene: TRBJ2-1
CDR3 DNA: TGTGCCAGCAGCGGGACAGGGGGTATCTCCTACAATGAGCAGTTCTTC
CDR3 protein: CASSGTGGISYNEQFF

V gene: TRBV5-1
D gene: NA
clone size: NA
J gene: TRBJ2-3
CDR3 DNA: TGCGCCAGCAGCTTGGGTCCTTATAGCACAGATACGCAGTATTTT
CDR3 protein: CASSLGPYSTDTQYF

V gene: TRBV11-2
D gene: NA
clone size: NA
J gene: TRBJ2-3
CDR3 DNA: TGTGCCAGCAGCCCCCGACTGATTGGTAGCACAGATACGCAGTATTTT
CDR3 protein: CASSPRLIGSTDTQYF

V gene: TRBV24-1
D gene: TRBD2
clone size: few
J gene: TRBJ2-3
CDR3 DNA: TGTGCCACATATACTAGCGGGAGGGCCCCTAGCACAGATACGCAGTATTTT
CDR3 protein: CATYTSGRAPSTDTQYF

V gene: TRBV9
D gene: TRBD2
clone size: NA
J gene: TRBJ2-3
CDR3 DNA: TGTGCCAGCAGGGGACTAGCGGGCCATACGCAGTATTTT
CDR3 protein: CASRGLAGHTQYF